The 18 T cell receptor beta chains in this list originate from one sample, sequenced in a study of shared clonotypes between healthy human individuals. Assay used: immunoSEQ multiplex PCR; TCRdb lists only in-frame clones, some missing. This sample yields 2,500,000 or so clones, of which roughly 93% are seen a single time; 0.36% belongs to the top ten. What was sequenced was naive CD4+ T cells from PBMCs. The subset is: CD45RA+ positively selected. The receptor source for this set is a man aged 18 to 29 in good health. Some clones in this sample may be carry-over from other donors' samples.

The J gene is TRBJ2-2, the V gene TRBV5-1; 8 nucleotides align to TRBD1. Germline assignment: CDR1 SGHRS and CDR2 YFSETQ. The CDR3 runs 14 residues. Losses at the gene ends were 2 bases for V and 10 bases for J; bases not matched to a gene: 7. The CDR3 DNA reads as TGCGCCAGCAGCTTTCGACAGGGGAATGCGGAGCTGTTTTTT. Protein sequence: CASSFRQGNAELFF.

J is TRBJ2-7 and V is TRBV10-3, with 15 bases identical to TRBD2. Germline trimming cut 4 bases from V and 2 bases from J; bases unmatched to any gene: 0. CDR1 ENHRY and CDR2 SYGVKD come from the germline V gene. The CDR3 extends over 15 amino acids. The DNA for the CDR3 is TGTGCCATCAGTGGGACTAGCGGGAGGGCCTACGAGCAGTACTTC. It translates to CAISGTSGRAYEQYF.

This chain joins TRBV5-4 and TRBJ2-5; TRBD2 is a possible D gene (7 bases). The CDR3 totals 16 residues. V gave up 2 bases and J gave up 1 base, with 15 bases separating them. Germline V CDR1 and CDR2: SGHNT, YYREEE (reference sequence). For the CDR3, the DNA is TGTGCCAGCAGCTTCCCTAAGGCGGGGGCCCAAGAGACCCAGTACTTC. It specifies CASSFPKAGAQETQYF.

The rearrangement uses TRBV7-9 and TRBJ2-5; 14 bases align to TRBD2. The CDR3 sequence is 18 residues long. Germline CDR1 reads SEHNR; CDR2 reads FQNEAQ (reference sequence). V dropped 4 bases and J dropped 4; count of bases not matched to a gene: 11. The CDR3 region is CASSSNRGLAGDGETQYF. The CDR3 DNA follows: TGTGCCAGCAGCTCGAATAGGGGACTAGCGGGAGATGGAGAGACCCAGTACTTC.

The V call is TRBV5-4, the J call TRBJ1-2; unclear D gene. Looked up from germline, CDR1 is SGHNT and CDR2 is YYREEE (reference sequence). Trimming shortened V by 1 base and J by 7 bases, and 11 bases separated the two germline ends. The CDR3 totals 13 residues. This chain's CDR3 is CASSLWAGSGYTF. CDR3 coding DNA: TGTGCCAGCAGCTTGTGGGCAGGAAGTGGCTACACCTTC.

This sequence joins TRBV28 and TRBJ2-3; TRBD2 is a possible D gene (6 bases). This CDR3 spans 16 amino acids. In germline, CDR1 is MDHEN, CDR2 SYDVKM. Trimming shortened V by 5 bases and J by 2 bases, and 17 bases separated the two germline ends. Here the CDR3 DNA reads TGTGCCAGCAGTATCTGGAGCGGGCTATTCACAGATACGCAGTATTTT. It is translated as CASSIWSGLFTDTQYF.

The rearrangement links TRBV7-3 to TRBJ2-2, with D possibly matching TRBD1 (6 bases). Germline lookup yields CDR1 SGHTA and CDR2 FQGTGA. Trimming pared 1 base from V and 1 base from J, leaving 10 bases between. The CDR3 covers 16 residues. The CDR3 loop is CASSLMARGNTGELFF. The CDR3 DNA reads TGTGCCAGCAGCTTAATGGCCAGGGGGAACACCGGGGAGCTGTTTTTT. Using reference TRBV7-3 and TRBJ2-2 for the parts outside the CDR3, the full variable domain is GAGVSQTPSNKVTEKGKYVELRCDPISGHTALYWYRQSLGQGPEFLIYFQGTGAADDSGLPNDRFFAVRPEGSVSTLKIQRTERGDSAVYLCASSLMARGNTGELFFGEGSRLTVL.

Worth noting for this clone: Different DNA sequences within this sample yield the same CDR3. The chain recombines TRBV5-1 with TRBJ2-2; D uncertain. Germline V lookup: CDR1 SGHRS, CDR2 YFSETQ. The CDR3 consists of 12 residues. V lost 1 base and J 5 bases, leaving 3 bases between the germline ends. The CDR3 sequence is CASSLSTGELFF. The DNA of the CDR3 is TGCGCCAGCAGCTTGAGTACCGGGGAGCTGTTTTTT.

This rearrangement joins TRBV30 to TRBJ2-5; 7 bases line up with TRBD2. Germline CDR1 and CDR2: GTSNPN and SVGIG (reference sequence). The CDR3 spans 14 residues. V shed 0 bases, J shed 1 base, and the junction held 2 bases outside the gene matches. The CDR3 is CAWSVLAGQETQYF. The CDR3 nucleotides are TGTGCCTGGAGTGTCTTAGCGGGCCAAGAGACCCAGTACTTC.

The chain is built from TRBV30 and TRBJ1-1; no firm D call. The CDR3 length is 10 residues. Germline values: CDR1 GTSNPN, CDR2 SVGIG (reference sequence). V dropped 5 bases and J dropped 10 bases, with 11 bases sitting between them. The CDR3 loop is CAWGRWGAFF. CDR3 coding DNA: TGTGCCTGGGGAAGGTGGGGAGCTTTCTTT.

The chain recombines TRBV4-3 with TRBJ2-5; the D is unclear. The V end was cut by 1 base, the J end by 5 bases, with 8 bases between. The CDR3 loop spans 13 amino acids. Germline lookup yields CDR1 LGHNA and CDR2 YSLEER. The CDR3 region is CASSQAVSETQYF. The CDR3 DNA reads TGCGCCAGCAGCCAAGCCGTTTCGGAGACCCAGTACTTC.

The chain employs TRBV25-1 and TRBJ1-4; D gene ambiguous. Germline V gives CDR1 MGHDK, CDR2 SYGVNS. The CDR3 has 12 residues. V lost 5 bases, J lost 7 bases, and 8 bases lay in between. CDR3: CASSWNFEKLFF. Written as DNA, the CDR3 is TGTGCCAGCAGTTGGAATTTTGAAAAACTGTTTTTT.

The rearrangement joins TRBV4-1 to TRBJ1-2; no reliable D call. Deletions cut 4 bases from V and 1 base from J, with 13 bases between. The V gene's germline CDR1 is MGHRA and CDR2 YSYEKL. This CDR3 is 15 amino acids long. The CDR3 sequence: CASSPQQHLNYGYTF. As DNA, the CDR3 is TGCGCCAGCAGCCCGCAACAGCATCTTAACTATGGCTACACCTTC.

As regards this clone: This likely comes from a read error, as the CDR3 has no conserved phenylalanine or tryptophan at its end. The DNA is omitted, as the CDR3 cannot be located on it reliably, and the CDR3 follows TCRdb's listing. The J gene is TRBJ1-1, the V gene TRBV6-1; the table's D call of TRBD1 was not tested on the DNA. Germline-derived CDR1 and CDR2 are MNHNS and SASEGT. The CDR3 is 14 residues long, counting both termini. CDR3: CASRPPPGQGKVWV.

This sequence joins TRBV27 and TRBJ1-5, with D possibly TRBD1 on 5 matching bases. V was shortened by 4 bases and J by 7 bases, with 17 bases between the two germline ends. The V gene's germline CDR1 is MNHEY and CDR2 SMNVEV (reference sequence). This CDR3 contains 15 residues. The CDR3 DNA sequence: TGTGCCAGCAGTTCCCTCAGACAGCGGGGACAGCCCCAGCATTTT. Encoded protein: CASSSLRQRGQPQHF.

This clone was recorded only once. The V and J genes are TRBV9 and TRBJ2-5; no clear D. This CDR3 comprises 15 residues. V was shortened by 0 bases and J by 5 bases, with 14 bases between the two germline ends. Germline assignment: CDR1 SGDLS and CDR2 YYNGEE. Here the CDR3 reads CASSVAQETGETQYF. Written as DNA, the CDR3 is TGTGCCAGCAGCGTAGCTCAGGAAACTGGGGAGACCCAGTACTTC.

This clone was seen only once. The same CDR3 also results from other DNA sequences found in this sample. The CDR3 nucleotides read TGTGCCTGGAGTGTACTGGGTAGCACAGATACGCAGTATTTT. Protein sequence: CAWSVLGSTDTQYF. This rearrangement joins TRBV30 to TRBJ2-3; D not resolved. This CDR3 contains 14 residues. Germline loops: CDR1 GTSNPN, CDR2 SVGIG (reference sequence). The germline V and J ends were trimmed by 0 bases and 0 bases, with 7 bases remaining between them.

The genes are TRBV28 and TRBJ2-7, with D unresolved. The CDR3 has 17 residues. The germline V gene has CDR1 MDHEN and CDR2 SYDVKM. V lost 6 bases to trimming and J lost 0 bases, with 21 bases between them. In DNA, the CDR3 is TGTGCCAGCAGCCCCACCTTTGTCAGGCGTAGCTCCTACGAGCAGTACTTC. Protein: CASSPTFVRRSSYEQYF.